This TCR beta chain was observed in a study of T cells in Graves' hyperthyroidism and ophthalmopathy. Per germline, CDR1 SQVTM and CDR2 ANQGSEA. The CDR3 has 13 residues. Aged 18 to 65, the patients had hyperthyroidism that was newly diagnosed and had lasted under 2 months. This clonotype has more than one count but fewer than ten. Amplified TCR beta CDR3 regions came from RNA transcripts. Using the HTBI primer set, a first-round RT-PCR was run on the TCR CDR3. TCRdb reanalysed the multiplex PCR reads using MiXCR and keeps one entry per CDR3 protein. Here the sample spans under 650,000 distinct CDR3 sequences, about 16% being singletons.

The sample taken for sequencing was blood. The clonotype comes from a woman under 40 with Graves' hyperthyroidism. This chain joins TRBV29-1 and TRBJ1-6, with TRBD1 matching over 7 bases. The CDR3 is CTLEVQGDSPLHF. The CDR3 bases are TGCACCCTCGAGGTGCAGGGGGATTCACCCCTCCACTTT.